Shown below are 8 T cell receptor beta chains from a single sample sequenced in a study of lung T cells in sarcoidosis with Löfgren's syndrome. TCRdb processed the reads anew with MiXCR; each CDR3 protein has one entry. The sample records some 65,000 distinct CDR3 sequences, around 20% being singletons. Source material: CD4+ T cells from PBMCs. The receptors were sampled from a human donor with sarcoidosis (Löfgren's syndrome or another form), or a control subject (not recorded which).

CDR3 loop: CASSFNGADTQYF. CDR3 bases: TGTGCCAGCAGCTTTAACGGCGCAGATACGCAGTATTTT. J is TRBJ2-3 and V is TRBV5-4, with D hard to call. Germline-derived CDR1 and CDR2 are SGHNT and YYREEE (reference sequence). The V gene lost 2 bases and the J gene lost 4 bases, with 8 bases spanning the gap. The CDR3 totals 13 residues. Together with reference TRBV5-4 and TRBJ2-3, the CDR3 gives the full variable domain: ETGVTQSPTHLIKTRGQQVTLRCSSQSGHNTVSWYQQALGQGPQFIFQYYREEENGRGNFPPRFSGLQFPNYSSELNVNALELDDSALYLCASSFNGADTQYFGPGTRLTVL.

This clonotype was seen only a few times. The CDR3: CSASALGYTDNSPLHF. As DNA, the CDR3 is TGCAGTGCTAGTGCTCTAGGGTACACGGATAATTCACCCCTCCACTTT. This rearrangement joins TRBV20-1 to TRBJ1-6, with D uncertain. Germline V CDR1 and CDR2: DFQATT, SNEGSKA (reference sequence). CDR3 length: 16 amino acids. Trimming cost V 3 bases and J 5 bases, with 17 bases left between them.

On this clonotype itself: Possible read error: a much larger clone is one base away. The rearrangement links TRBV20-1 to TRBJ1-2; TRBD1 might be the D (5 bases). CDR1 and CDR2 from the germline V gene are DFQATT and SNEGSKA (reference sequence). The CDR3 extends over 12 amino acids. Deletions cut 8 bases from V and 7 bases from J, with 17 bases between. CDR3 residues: CSTLKRGAGYTF. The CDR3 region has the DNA TGCAGTACCCTAAAGAGGGGTGCTGGCTACACCTTC.

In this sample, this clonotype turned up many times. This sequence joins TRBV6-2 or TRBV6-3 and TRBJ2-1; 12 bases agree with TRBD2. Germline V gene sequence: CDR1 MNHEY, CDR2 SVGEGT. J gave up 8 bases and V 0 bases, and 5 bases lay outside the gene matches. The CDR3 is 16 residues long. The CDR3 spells CASSYSVLAGGDEQFF. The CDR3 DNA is TGTGCCAGCAGTTACTCGGTTCTAGCGGGAGGGGATGAGCAGTTCTTC.

The CDR3 DNA reads as TGTGCCAGTAGAGGCACAGGGGGCCGTGGCTACACCTTC. Translating it yields CASRGTGGRGYTF. The chain employs TRBV19 and TRBJ1-2; TRBD1 aligns across 9 bases. The V segment lost 6 bases and the J segment 7 bases; nucleotides outside the gene matches: 6. In germline, CDR1 is LNHDA, CDR2 SQIVND (reference sequence). The CDR3 extends over 13 amino acids.

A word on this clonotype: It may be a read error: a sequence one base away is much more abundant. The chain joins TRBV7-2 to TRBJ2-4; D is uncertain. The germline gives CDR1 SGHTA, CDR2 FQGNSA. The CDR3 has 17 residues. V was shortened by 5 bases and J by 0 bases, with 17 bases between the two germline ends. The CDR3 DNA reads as TGTGCCAGCAGCCCGCCCGGGTTCAATTTAGCCAAAAACATTCAGTACTTC. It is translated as CASSPPGFNLAKNIQYF.

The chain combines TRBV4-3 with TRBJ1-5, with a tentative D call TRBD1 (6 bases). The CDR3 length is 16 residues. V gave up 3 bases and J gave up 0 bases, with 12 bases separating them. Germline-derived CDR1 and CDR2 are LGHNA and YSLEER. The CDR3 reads CASSQSWTASNQPQHF. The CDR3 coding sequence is TGCGCCAGCAGCCAGAGTTGGACAGCTAGCAATCAGCCCCAGCATTTT.

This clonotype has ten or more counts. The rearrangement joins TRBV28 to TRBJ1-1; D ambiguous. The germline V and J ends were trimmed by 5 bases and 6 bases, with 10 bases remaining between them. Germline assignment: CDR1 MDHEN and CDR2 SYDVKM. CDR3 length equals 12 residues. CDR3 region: CASSVDVPEAFF. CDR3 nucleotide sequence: TGTGCCAGCAGTGTAGATGTTCCTGAAGCTTTCTTT.